This T cell receptor beta chain was retrieved from a study of T cells in tuberculosis. Sorting used thawed, overnight-rested PBMC stained with anti-CD3, a viability dye and GMM-loaded CD1B tetramer. The lipid loaded on the CD1B tetramers was C32 glucose monomycolate from Rhodococcus equi. CD14-expressing monocytes were removed from PBMC before cryopreservation and sorting. Each donor contributed roughly 96,000 sorted tetramer-negative cells. The CDR3 is 14 amino acids. With 5 bases removed from V and 2 bases from J, the gap between germline ends came to 10 bases. Germline-derived CDR1 and CDR2 are SGHTA and FQGNSA. Libraries were prepared by immunoSEQ multiplex PCR; TCRdb keeps only in-frame clonotypes and omits some of them. The sample carries about 58,000 clones, 88% recorded once.

V usage is TRBV7-2 and J usage is TRBJ1-5; no definite D call. The clonotype comes from an adult woman with latent tuberculosis. The sequenced sample was CD1b-GMM tetramer-negative cells sorted from PBMCs. CDR3 loop: CASSPDGGNQPQHF. The CDR3 region has the DNA TGTGCCAGCAGCCCTGACGGGGGCAATCAGCCCCAGCATTTT.